The present entry profiles one T cell receptor beta chain with its context. Its target antigen remains unknown. Base qualities are missing; no much larger clone stands one base away. According to the germline V gene, CDR1 reads SGHRS and CDR2 reads YFSETQ. Trimming at the junction amounts to 0 bases on V and 3 bases on J, and the germline ends lie 6 bases apart. The CDR3 holds 14 amino acids from the cysteine to the phenylalanine. CDR3 DNA is the only sequence kept; it has 42 bases, read in frame from the first base. The data were taken from a study of control samples from healthy donors and cancer patients (dated by TCRdb to 2018 to 2021). Library preparation employed the immunoSEQ multiplex PCR assay. In its TCRdb copy, this immuneACCESS table keeps in-frame sequences only and misses some clones. Where compared with another copy, unresolved V genes explain less than half of these, and the others have no known cause. This sample holds some 170,000 clones; roughly 94% were observed only once. The biggest ten clones account for 14% of the sample.

The chain links TRBV5-1 with TRBJ2-2; there is no confident call for the D gene. Input material: PBMCs. The receptor's source is a man in his sixties with colorectal cancer. Read as DNA, the sequence is TGCGCCAGCAGCTTGGTACCCGACACCGGGGAGCTGTTTTTT. This sequence encodes CASSLVPDTGELFF.